The 4 T cell receptor beta chains presented below share a single source sample, sequenced in a study of PD-1 blockade in mismatch repair-deficient tumors (dated by TCRdb to 2016 to 2017). Library preparation employed the immunoSEQ multiplex PCR assay. TCRdb took this table from immuneACCESS and kept in-frame rearrangements with V and J called. Such tables lack part of the clones; where checked against another copy, unresolved V genes explain under half of the gap, and the rest is unexplained. In all, the sample holds around 40,000 clones, and roughly 83% of those were seen once. Roughly 22% of the sample is taken by the ten largest. Sequencing used peripheral blood, obtained 4 weeks after starting pembrolizumab. The receptors derive from an adult with mismatch repair-deficient cancer.

This rearrangement joins TRBV5-1 to TRBJ2-1, with 14 bases lining up with TRBD2. CDR3 length equals 20 residues. Germline assignment: CDR1 SGHRS and CDR2 YFSETQ. The V and J ends lost 6 bases and 2 bases, in that order; junction bases with no gene match: 16. The CDR3 DNA follows: TGCGCCAGCACCCCGGGGACTAGCGGGAGTTGGGCAGACACCTACAATGAGCAGTTCTTC. It specifies CASTPGTSGSWADTYNEQFF.

The rearrangement joins TRBV20-1 to TRBJ2-3; no clear D gene. Per germline, CDR1 DFQATT and CDR2 SNEGSKA (reference sequence). Trimming shortened V by 5 bases and J by 7 bases, and 10 bases separated the two germline ends. This CDR3 contains 11 residues. CDR3 nucleotide sequence: TGCAGTGCTGTGACCAAACATACGCAGTATTTT. The encoded protein is CSAVTKHTQYF.

The chain joins TRBV2 to TRBJ2-1; D is possibly TRBD1 or TRBD2 (6 bases each). V lost 2 bases to trimming and J lost 11 bases, with 10 bases between them. Germline lookup yields CDR1 SNHLY and CDR2 FYNNEI. The CDR3 has 12 amino acids. In DNA form, the CDR3 reads TGTGCCAGCAGTGAAAGGCGGGACAAGCAGTTCTTC. Translation gives CASSERRDKQFF.

The rearrangement uses TRBV6-5 and TRBJ2-7, with 10 nucleotides matching TRBD1. J gave up 3 bases and V 2 bases, and 1 base lay outside the gene matches. The CDR3 loop spans 14 amino acids. CDR1 and CDR2 (germline): MNHEY, SVGAGI. The CDR3: CASSYRTGGYEQYF. The CDR3, as DNA: TGTGCCAGCAGTTACAGGACAGGGGGCTACGAGCAGTACTTC.